The rows below give T cell receptor beta chains drawn from one sample of a study of T cell changes during pregnancy in multiple sclerosis. Libraries were prepared by immunoSEQ multiplex PCR; TCRdb keeps only in-frame clonotypes and omits some of them. The table shows some 77,000 clones, with 85% to 95% occurring only once. The sample consisted of peripheral blood, taken in the second trimester of pregnancy. Every receptor here comes from a female donor in good health, enrolled as a control in a pregnancy study. Both conserved end residues are part of each CDR3. A D gene is named only where the DNA matches it firmly. Not all rows give a size; the values are once, few, many and, for expanded clones, a class.

j_call	d_call	clone_size	v_call	cdr3_aa	cdr3_nt
TRBJ2-7	NA	NA	TRBV7-2	CASGDRPYEQYF	TGTGCCAGCGGCGACAGGCCCTACGAGCAGTACTTC
TRBJ1-1	NA	NA	TRBV7-6	CASSPETEAFF	TGTGCCAGCAGCCCCGAGACTGAAGCTTTCTTT
TRBJ1-2	TRBD1	NA	TRBV5-4	CASSLRTGGYGYTF	TGTGCCAGCAGCCTGCGGACAGGGGGCTATGGCTACACCTTC
TRBJ1-2	NA	NA	TRBV28	CASNYRVDGYTF	TGTGCCAGCAATTACAGGGTTGATGGCTACACCTTC
TRBJ2-5	NA	NA	TRBV19	CASSMWGEETQYF	TGTGCCAGTAGTATGTGGGGGGAAGAGACCCAGTACTTC
TRBJ2-7	NA	NA	TRBV7-8	CASSFGEARLYEQYF	TGTGCCAGCAGCTTTGGTGAGGCGAGACTCTACGAGCAGTACTTC
TRBJ2-5	NA	NA	TRBV7-9	CASSPTGRGETQYF	TGTGCCAGCAGCCCGACGGGGCGGGGAGAGACCCAGTACTTC
TRBJ2-5	TRBD2	NA	TRBV2	CASSGASGGLETQYF	TGTGCCAGCAGTGGGGCTAGCGGGGGTCTGGAGACCCAGTACTTC
TRBJ1-2	NA	NA	TRBV6-5	CASSYSLRDGYTF	TGTGCCAGCAGTTACTCCCTCAGGGATGGCTACACCTTC
TRBJ2-2	NA	once	TRBV7-2	CASSLVEAAAAGTGELFF	TGTGCCAGCAGCTTAGTAGAAGCGGCAGCCGCCGGGACCGGGGAGCTGTTTTTT
TRBJ1-5	NA	NA	TRBV15	CATSRAGALNQPQHF	TGTGCCACCAGCAGAGCAGGGGCCTTAAATCAGCCCCAGCATTTT
TRBJ1-2	NA	NA	TRBV19	CASSATDNYGYTF	TGTGCCAGTAGTGCGACAGACAACTATGGCTACACCTTC
TRBJ2-5	NA	once	TRBV25-1	CASQMGLQETQYF	TGTGCCAGCCAGATGGGGCTCCAAGAGACCCAGTACTTC
TRBJ1-1	NA	few	TRBV29-1	CSVGRDSAEAFF	TGCAGCGTTGGAAGGGACTCCGCTGAAGCTTTCTTT
TRBJ2-7	TRBD1	few	TRBV25-1	CATGKGQHLEQYF	TGTGCCACGGGAAAGGGACAGCATCTCGAGCAGTACTTC
TRBJ1-5	NA	NA	TRBV2	CASSTGLRQPQHF	TGTGCCAGCTCCACAGGGTTGCGACAGCCCCAGCATTTT
TRBJ1-2	TRBD1	NA	TRBV29-1	CSVRRTGSYGYTF	TGCAGCGTCCGCCGGACAGGGTCTTATGGCTACACCTTC
TRBJ1-5	NA	NA	TRBV27	CASSPLNQPQHF	TGTGCCAGCAGTCCCCTTAATCAGCCCCAGCATTTT
TRBJ2-5	NA	once	TRBV20-1	CSARAQETQYF	TGCAGTGCTAGAGCACAAGAGACCCAGTACTTC
TRBJ2-7	NA	NA	TRBV7-2	CASSLKGSGEQYF	TGTGCCAGCAGCTTAAAGGGGTCTGGGGAGCAGTACTTC
TRBJ1-6	NA	NA	TRBV11-2	CASSPRRQQNSPLHF	TGTGCCAGCAGCCCCCGCCGACAGCAGAATTCACCCCTCCACTTT
TRBJ1-5	NA	NA	TRBV5-1	CASSLSQGGQPQHF	TGCGCCAGCAGCTTGAGCCAGGGTGGGCAGCCCCAGCATTTT
TRBJ2-7	TRBD1	NA	TRBV6-6	CASSPGTGSSYEQYF	TGTGCCAGCAGCCCCGGGACAGGGTCATCCTACGAGCAGTACTTC
TRBJ1-5	NA	once	TRBV2	CASTLDSPVGSQHF	TGTGCCAGCACCCTGGACAGCCCAGTAGGGTCCCAGCATTTT
TRBJ2-7	TRBD1	NA	TRBV7-9	CASTTTGTGSREQYF	TGTGCCAGCACCACAACCGGGACAGGGTCTCGGGAGCAGTACTTC
TRBJ2-3	TRBD2	NA	TRBV19	CASSIGLAGGTDTQYF	TGTGCCAGTAGTATTGGACTAGCGGGGGGGACAGATACGCAGTATTTT
TRBJ2-3	TRBD1	NA	TRBV6-5	CASSYSTGFRVDTQYF	TGTGCCAGCAGTTATTCGACAGGGTTCCGTGTGGATACGCAGTATTTT
TRBJ1-1	TRBD1	few	TRBV5-8	CASSRRVRDRVEAFF	TGTGCCAGCAGCAGGAGGGTTCGGGACAGGGTGGAAGCTTTCTTT
TRBJ2-3	TRBD1	once	TRBV5-6	CASSLDGTGTTDTQYF	TGTGCCAGCAGCTTGGACGGGACAGGGACCACAGATACGCAGTATTTT
TRBJ1-5	TRBD1	NA	TRBV18	CASSPPGRDSGNQPQHF	TGTGCCAGCTCACCACCGGGCCGGGACAGCGGAAATCAGCCCCAGCATTTT
TRBJ2-5	TRBD1	NA	TRBV6-5	CASSYQGARVRETQYF	TGTGCCAGCAGTTACCAGGGGGCGCGGGTAAGAGAGACCCAGTACTTC
TRBJ2-1	TRBD1	NA	TRBV18	CASSRRQGADEQFF	TGTGCCAGCTCACGACGACAGGGGGCGGATGAGCAGTTCTTC
TRBJ2-1	TRBD2	NA	TRBV29-1	CSVEGEAGGSYNEQFF	TGCAGCGTTGAGGGGGAGGCGGGGGGCTCCTACAATGAGCAGTTCTTC
TRBJ2-7	TRBD1	NA	TRBV30	CAWATGGYEQYF	TGTGCCTGGGCCACAGGGGGGTACGAGCAGTACTTC
TRBJ1-1	NA	NA	TRBV7-3	CASSLSAGMNTEAFF	TGTGCCAGCAGCTTATCCGCAGGGATGAACACTGAAGCTTTCTTT
TRBJ1-1	NA	few	TRBV2	CASRTVPNTEAFF	TGTGCCAGCAGGACAGTACCGAACACTGAAGCTTTCTTT
TRBJ1-1	NA	once	TRBV28	CASSQGTEAFF	TGTGCCAGCAGTCAGGGGACTGAAGCTTTCTTT
TRBJ2-1	TRBD2	NA	TRBV9	CASSPTIGGERLF	TGTGCCAGCAGCCCAACTATTGGGGGGGAACGTCTCTTC
TRBJ2-4	TRBD2	NA	TRBV4-3	CASSQDLGGAKNIQYF	TGCGCCAGCAGCCAAGATCTCGGGGGGGCCAAAAACATTCAGTACTTC
TRBJ2-7	NA	NA	TRBV7-9	CASSPKSHAYEQYF	TGTGCCAGCAGCCCTAAGTCCCACGCCTACGAGCAGTACTTC